The source of this T cell receptor (beta chain) is a study of CD8+CD57+ T cells in acquired aplastic anemia. Findings and caveats of the study: Shared by patients and controls, some 29 CD8+ CDR3s were abundant in patients.

Profiles of TCR beta VDJ and CDR3 were generated from a genomic DNA template. From the reads, TCRdb called clonotypes with MiXCR, one entry per CDR3 protein. The sample contains about 160,000 distinct CDR3 sequences, 35% to 55% of which appear only once. The germline V gene encodes CDR1 KGHDR and CDR2 SFDVKD. The V end lost 4 bases, the J end lost 4 bases, and 16 bases lay between the germline ends. CDR3 length: 16 residues. Comments on this clonotype: Its cognate antigen is unknown.

Sequenced sample: sorted CD4+, CD8+, or CD8+CD57+ T cells (not recorded which) from PBMCs. The clonotype originates from a human donor in good health. The J gene is TRBJ2-1, the V gene TRBV24-1, with a weak D call TRBD2 (6 bases). The CDR3 coding sequence is TGTGCCACCAGTGACCCCAGCATGGAGGGATACAATGAGCAGTTCTTC. This sequence encodes CATSDPSMEGYNEQFF.